A selection of T cell receptor beta chains follows, all from one sample in a study of technical replicates of blood from several donors. Produced via immunoSEQ multiplex PCR; TCRdb's table is partial and in-frame only. The sample lists 84,000 or so clones; about 94% were seen once. The sequencing sample was made of T cells isolated from PBMCs. The receptor set was obtained from a human donor in good health. Both conserved end residues are part of each CDR3.

v_call: TRBV15; j_call: TRBJ2-3; cdr3_aa: CATSRRGQGTDTQYF
v_call: TRBV5-1; j_call: TRBJ2-1; cdr3_aa: CASSWGGLAGGLGDEQFF
v_call: TRBV7-6; j_call: TRBJ2-5; cdr3_aa: CASSLAPQGSGGETQYF
v_call: TRBV9; j_call: TRBJ1-6; cdr3_aa: CASSEDGGENSPLHF
v_call: TRBV5-4; j_call: TRBJ2-5; cdr3_aa: CASSLTGGITQETQYF
v_call: TRBV9; j_call: TRBJ1-6; cdr3_aa: CASSFRQDYNSPLHF
v_call: TRBV28; j_call: TRBJ2-1; cdr3_aa: CASRTSGRAVEQFF
v_call: TRBV4-1; j_call: TRBJ1-3; cdr3_aa: CASSQSPGQAHF
v_call: TRBV5-1; j_call: TRBJ2-7; cdr3_aa: CASSDTGISYEQYF
v_call: TRBV2; j_call: TRBJ2-1; cdr3_aa: CASSDVVGGYNEQFF
v_call: TRBV6-5; j_call: TRBJ1-5; cdr3_aa: CASSYREYNQPQHF
v_call: TRBV2; j_call: TRBJ1-5; cdr3_aa: CASSDPLQPQHF
v_call: TRBV7-9; j_call: TRBJ1-5; cdr3_aa: CASSRGQTNQPQHF
v_call: TRBV10-2; j_call: TRBJ1-1; cdr3_aa: CATGEGNTEAFF
v_call: TRBV27; j_call: TRBJ1-1; cdr3_aa: CASRSGALYTEAFF
v_call: TRBV28; j_call: TRBJ2-1; cdr3_aa: CASILGGVSYNEQFF
v_call: TRBV7-9; j_call: TRBJ2-5; cdr3_aa: CASRLLAGEKETQYF